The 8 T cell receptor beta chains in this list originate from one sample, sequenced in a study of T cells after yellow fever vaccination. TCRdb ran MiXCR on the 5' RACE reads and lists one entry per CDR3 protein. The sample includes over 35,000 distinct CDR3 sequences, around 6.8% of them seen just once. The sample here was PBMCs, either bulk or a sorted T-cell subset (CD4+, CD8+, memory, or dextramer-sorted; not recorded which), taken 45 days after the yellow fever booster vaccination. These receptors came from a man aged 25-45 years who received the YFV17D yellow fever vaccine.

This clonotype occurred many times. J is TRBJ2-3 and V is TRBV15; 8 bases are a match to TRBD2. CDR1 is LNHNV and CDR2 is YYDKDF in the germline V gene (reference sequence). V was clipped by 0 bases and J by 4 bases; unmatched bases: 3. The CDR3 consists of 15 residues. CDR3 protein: CATSRDAGGSDTQYF. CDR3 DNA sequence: TGTGCCACCAGCAGAGATGCGGGAGGTTCAGATACGCAGTATTTT. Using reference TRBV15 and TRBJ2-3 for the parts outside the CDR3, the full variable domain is DAMVIQNPRYQVTQFGKPVTLSCSQTLNHNVMYWYQQKSSQAPKLLFHYYDKDFNNEADTPDNFQSRRPNTSFCFLDIRSPGLGDTAMYLCATSRDAGGSDTQYFGPGTRLTVL.

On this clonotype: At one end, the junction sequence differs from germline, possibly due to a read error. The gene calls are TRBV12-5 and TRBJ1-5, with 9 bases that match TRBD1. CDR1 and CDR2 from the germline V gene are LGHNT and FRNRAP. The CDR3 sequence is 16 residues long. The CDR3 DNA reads TGTGTTAGTGGCCCACCCGGGACAGGGAACAATCAGCCCCAGCATTTT. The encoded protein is CVSGPPGTGNNQPQHF.

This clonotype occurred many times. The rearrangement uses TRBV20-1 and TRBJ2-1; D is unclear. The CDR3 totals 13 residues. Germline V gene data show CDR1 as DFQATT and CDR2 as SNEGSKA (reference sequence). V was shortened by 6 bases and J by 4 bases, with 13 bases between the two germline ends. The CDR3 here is CSATLAVYNEQFF. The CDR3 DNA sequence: TGCAGTGCGACTCTGGCAGTATACAATGAGCAGTTCTTC.

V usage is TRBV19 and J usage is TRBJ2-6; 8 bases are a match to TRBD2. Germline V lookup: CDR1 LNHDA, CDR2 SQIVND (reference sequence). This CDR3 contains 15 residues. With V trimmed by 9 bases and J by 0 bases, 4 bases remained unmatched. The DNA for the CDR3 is TGTGCCAGCGGGGGGGATTTCTCTGGGGCCAACGTCCTGACTTTC. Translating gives CASGGDFSGANVLTF.

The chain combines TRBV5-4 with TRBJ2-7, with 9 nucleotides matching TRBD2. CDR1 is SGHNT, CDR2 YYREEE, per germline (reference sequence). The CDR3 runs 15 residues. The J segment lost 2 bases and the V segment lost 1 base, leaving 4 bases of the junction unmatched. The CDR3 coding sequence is TGTGCCAGCAGCTTGAAGACTAGCGGAACCTACGAGCAGTACTTC. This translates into CASSLKTSGTYEQYF.

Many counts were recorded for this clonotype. The CDR3 region has the DNA TGTGCCAGCAGCAAAGCGGACAGGGATATCCACAATGAGCAGTTCTTC. It yields the protein CASSKADRDIHNEQFF. The rearrangement joins TRBV21-1 to TRBJ2-1; the tabulated D call, TRBD1, remains unverified against the DNA. TRBV21-1 is a documented pseudogene. The CDR3 consists of 16 residues.

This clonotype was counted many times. The CDR3 loop is CASSKTSGRAETQYF. The CDR3 DNA reads as TGTGCCAGCAGTAAGACTAGCGGGAGAGCAGAGACCCAGTACTTC. This sequence joins TRBV6-1 and TRBJ2-5, with 12 bases fitting TRBD2. This CDR3 has 15 amino acids. Germline CDR1 and CDR2: MNHNS and SASEGT. The trim removed 5 bases at V and 4 bases at J, leaving 5 bases unmatched.

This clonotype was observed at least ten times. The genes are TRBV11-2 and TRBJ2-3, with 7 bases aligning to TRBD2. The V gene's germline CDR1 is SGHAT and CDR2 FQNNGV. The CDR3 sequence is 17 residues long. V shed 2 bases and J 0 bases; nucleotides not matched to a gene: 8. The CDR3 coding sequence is TGTGCCAGCAGCTTACTTGCGGGAGCTGTGAGCACAGATACGCAGTATTTT. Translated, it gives CASSLLAGAVSTDTQYF.